This TCR beta chain came from a study of a mutant IDH1 vaccine in newly diagnosed glioma. Study-wide context: Averaging roughly 40 years of age, treated patients were around 62% male and approximately 40% female. Study-wide results and caveats: Researchers report vaccine-induced immune responses in 93.3% of patients. Pseudoprogression appeared unlinked to shifts in leading peripheral T cell clonotypes.

In regard to this clone: The target antigen is unknown.

TCRdb's table, derived via immunoSEQ multiplex PCR, lists solely in-frame clones and lacks some. The sample carries about 88,000 clones, around 79% recorded once. Described time point: baseline, week 1 (first vaccination visit). The sample's treatment: pre-vaccination baseline after standard-of-care therapy. The study enrolled donors with new WHO grade 3 or 4 IDH1-mutant, ATRX-lost astrocytomas. The CDR3 contains 16 residues. The trim removed 3 bases at V and 4 bases at J, leaving 6 bases unmatched. Germline values: CDR1 MRHNA, CDR2 SNTAGT. This material consisted of PBMCs, taken from a glioma patient treated with radiotherapy, temozolomide or both. The sequence was obtained from a man in his forties or fifties with glioma. Some clones in this sample may be carry-over from other donors' samples. The chain links TRBV6-4 to TRBJ2-2, with 9 positions matching TRBD1. For the CDR3, the DNA is TGTGCCAGCAGTGATTCTAGGACAGGGGTCACCGGGGAGCTGTTTTTT. Protein product: CASSDSRTGVTGELFF.